Listed here are 30 T cell receptor beta chains from one sample, sequenced in a study of blood T cell repertoires in COVID-19. Clones were sequenced by immunoSEQ multiplex PCR, and TCRdb holds only the in-frame ones, with some missing. The sample includes a few hundred thousand clones, 70% to 85% seen only once; the top ten take approximately 1%. Source material: peripheral blood. All receptors come from a human donor with acute or convalescent COVID-19. The donor label of this sample is uncertain.

The chain is built from TRBV7-9 and TRBJ1-2; 9 bases match TRBD1. The trim removed 7 bases at V and 7 bases at J, leaving 7 bases unmatched. The CDR3 runs to 13 residues. Germline assignment: CDR1 SEHNR and CDR2 FQNEAQ (reference sequence). CDR3 bases: TGTGCCAGCATCGAGAGGGACAGGGCTGGCTACACCTTC. It translates to CASIERDRAGYTF.

The chain is built from TRBV28 and TRBJ1-3; a possible D gene is TRBD1 (6 bases). With 7 bases removed from V and 1 base from J, the gap between germline ends came to 14 bases. The CDR3 contains 15 residues. Germline V gene lookup returns CDR1 MDHEN and CDR2 SYDVKM. The CDR3 loop is CASKTGTYSGNTIYF. The CDR3 DNA sequence: TGTGCCAGCAAAACGGGGACATATTCTGGAAACACCATATATTTT. Full variable domain (remainder filled in from reference TRBV28 and TRBJ1-3): DVKVTQSSRYLVKRTGEKVFLECVQDMDHENMFWYRQDPGLGLRLIYFSYDVKMKEKGDIPEGYSVSREKKERFSLILESASTNQTSMYLCASKTGTYSGNTIYFGEGSWLTVV.

V usage is TRBV5-3 and J usage is TRBJ2-7, with 9 bases that match TRBD1. TRBV5-3 qualifies as an ORF whose function is uncertain. The CDR3 is made up of 18 amino acids. Trimming cost V 0 bases and J 1 base; bases outside gene matches: 11. CDR3 loop: CARSLAETGTGLSYEQYF. The CDR3 bases are TGTGCCAGAAGCTTGGCTGAGACCGGGACAGGGCTATCCTACGAGCAGTACTTC.

The chain has TRBV6-5 and TRBJ1-1; D is unresolved. The CDR3 has 13 residues. From germline, CDR1 is MNHEY and CDR2 SVGAGI. The ends were cut back, 0 bases at V and 1 base at J, with 3 bases in the middle. CDR3: CASSYSQNTEAFF. The CDR3 DNA is TGTGCCAGCAGTTACTCTCAGAACACTGAAGCTTTCTTT.

The J gene is TRBJ2-2, the V gene TRBV5-8, with 7 nucleotides matching TRBD1. V dropped 5 bases and J dropped 7; count of bases not matched to a gene: 11. CDR1 is SGHTS, CDR2 YDEGEE, per germline. CDR3 length: 15 amino acids. The CDR3 nucleotides read TGTGCCAGCAGAAGCACGCCAGGGGGTAACGGGGAGCTGTTTTTT. It is translated as CASRSTPGGNGELFF.

V usage is TRBV14 and J usage is TRBJ2-1; D is undetermined. The CDR3 spans 14 residues. CDR1 is SGHDN, CDR2 FVKESK, per germline. V shed 5 bases and J shed 9 bases, with 17 bases lying between them. CDR3 residues: CASSKPPSTGEQFF. The CDR3 DNA is TGTGCCAGCAGCAAGCCTCCATCAACTGGTGAGCAGTTCTTC.

CDR3 sequence: CASSLTGGGMNTEAFF. DNA of the CDR3: TGTGCCAGCAGCCTGACGGGAGGAGGGATGAACACTGAAGCTTTCTTT. This chain uses TRBV7-9 with TRBJ1-1, with D unresolved. The CDR3 extends over 16 amino acids. V lost 5 bases to trimming and J lost 0 bases, with 16 bases between them. CDR1 and CDR2 (germline): SEHNR, FQNEAQ (reference sequence).

The J gene is TRBJ1-4, the V gene TRBV5-1; tentative D call: TRBD1 (5 bases). The CDR3 runs to 15 residues. Per the germline V gene, CDR1 is SGHRS and CDR2 is YFSETQ. With 0 bases removed from V and 5 bases from J, the gap between germline ends came to 11 bases. In DNA form, the CDR3 reads TGCGCCAGCAGCTTGGTCCCAGGGTTCAATGAAAAACTGTTTTTT. Encoded protein: CASSLVPGFNEKLFF.

In this sample, this clone turned up a few times. J is TRBJ1-6 and V is TRBV18; TRBD1 agrees at 8 bases. Losses at the gene ends were 3 bases for V and 4 bases for J; bases not matched to a gene: 5. CDR3 length equals 16 residues. CDR1 is KGHSH and CDR2 is LQKENI in the germline V gene. CDR3 in amino acids: CASSPQGARYNSPLHF. CDR3 sequence (DNA): TGTGCCAGCTCACCTCAGGGGGCCAGGTATAATTCACCCCTCCACTTT.

V and J are TRBV19 and TRBJ1-2; 7 positions agree with TRBD1. Germline loops: CDR1 LNHDA, CDR2 SQIVND (reference sequence). The ends lost 4 bases at V and 1 base at J; junction bases unmatched: 3. The CDR3 loop spans 14 amino acids. The CDR3 here is CASSSRDSNYGYTF. CDR3 bases: TGTGCCAGTAGTAGCCGGGACAGTAACTATGGCTACACCTTC. The complete variable domain, with remaining parts taken from reference TRBV19 and TRBJ1-2, reads DGGITQSPKYLFRKEGQNVTLSCEQNLNHDAMYWYRQDPGQGLRLIYYSQIVNDFQKGDIAEGYSVSREKKESFPLTVTSAQKNPTAFYLCASSSRDSNYGYTFGSGTRLTVV.

This clone was seen once. The V and J genes are TRBV2 and TRBJ2-1, with D perhaps matching TRBD2 (5 bases). The CDR3 runs to 16 residues. Germline V gene lookup returns CDR1 SNHLY and CDR2 FYNNEI. V lost 4 bases and J 6 bases, leaving 19 bases between the germline ends. CDR3 region: CASSGSSGDTFNEQFF. In DNA form, the CDR3 reads TGTGCCAGCAGTGGTTCGAGCGGCGACACATTCAATGAGCAGTTCTTC.

The chain links TRBV3-1 (or the pseudogene TRBV3-2) to TRBJ1-2; TRBD1 agrees at 10 bases. Losses at the gene ends were 6 bases for V and 4 bases for J; bases not matched to a gene: 5. The CDR3 is 14 amino acids. Germline CDR1 is LGHDT and CDR2 is YNNKEL (reference sequence). The CDR3 DNA is TGTGCCAGCAGTCTTGGGACAGGGGTCTATGGCTACACCTTC. Translated, it gives CASSLGTGVYGYTF.

The genes are TRBV10-3 and TRBJ1-4; TRBD1 agrees at 9 bases. The CDR3 runs 14 residues. V lost 6 bases to trimming and J lost 8 bases; unmatched junction nucleotides: 7. Germline loops: CDR1 ENHRY, CDR2 SYGVKD. The CDR3 is CAIRPGTGPEKLFF. The CDR3 region has the DNA TGTGCCATCAGACCCGGGACAGGGCCCGAAAAACTGTTTTTT.

The rearrangement links TRBV18 to TRBJ2-7; possibly TRBD2 for D (6 bases). CDR1 is KGHSH, CDR2 LQKENI, per germline. This CDR3 is built from 14 residues. V shed 3 bases and J shed 2 bases, with 11 bases lying between them. The CDR3 reads CASSPLGTPYEQYF. In DNA form, the CDR3 reads TGTGCCAGCTCACCTCTCGGGACTCCCTACGAGCAGTACTTC.

The chain is built from TRBV30 and TRBJ1-5; 10 positions match TRBD1. Germline-derived CDR1 and CDR2 are GTSNPN and SVGIG (reference sequence). V dropped 4 bases and J dropped 6; count of bases not matched to a gene: 9. This CDR3 has 15 amino acids. The CDR3 sequence is CAWTPGQGFTQPQHF. DNA for the CDR3: TGTGCCTGGACCCCGGGACAGGGGTTTACTCAGCCCCAGCATTTT.

The chain carries TRBV5-1 and TRBJ1-1; possible D gene TRBD1, 5 bases. Trimming took off 4 bases at V and 1 base at J, with 8 bases between the two ends. The germline V gene encodes CDR1 SGHRS and CDR2 YFSETQ. This CDR3 comprises 13 residues. This CDR3 reads CASSTGENTEAFF. The CDR3 nucleotides read TGCGCCAGCAGCACAGGAGAGAACACTGAAGCTTTCTTT.

The chain combines TRBV10-3 with TRBJ1-3, with 7 bases matching TRBD1. The CDR3 covers 12 residues. The ends lost 10 bases at V and 8 bases at J; junction bases unmatched: 8. Germline V lookup: CDR1 ENHRY, CDR2 SYGVKD. As DNA, the CDR3 is TGTGCCAGCGGGACAGCCCGAGACACCATATATTTT. It encodes CASGTARDTIYF.

This clone appeared once. J is TRBJ2-5 and V is TRBV6-1; 8 nucleotides line up with TRBD1. The germline V gene has CDR1 MNHNS and CDR2 SASEGT. The length of the CDR3 is 16 residues. V was pared by 2 bases and J by 9 bases, with 14 bases of the junction left unmatched. CDR3 residues: CASSESGDRTGGAQYF. The CDR3 bases are TGTGCCAGCAGTGAAAGTGGGGACAGGACCGGTGGAGCCCAGTACTTC.

The chain joins TRBV30 to TRBJ1-2; D is unresolved. The V and J ends lost 8 bases and 1 base respectively, with 20 bases between them. Germline V CDR1 and CDR2: GTSNPN, SVGIG (reference sequence). CDR3 size: 15 residues. Written as DNA, the CDR3 is TGTGCCCGATCAGGAGGCACCGAGGATAACTATGGCTACACCTTC. This gives the protein CARSGGTEDNYGYTF. Full variable domain (remainder filled in from reference TRBV30 and TRBJ1-2): SQTIHQWPATLVQPVGSPLSLECTVEGTSNPNLYWYRQAAGRGLQLLFYSVGIGQISSEVPQNLSASRPQDRQFILSSKKLLLSDSGFYLCARSGGTEDNYGYTFGSGTRLTVV.

This clone was seen more than once but under ten times. The J gene is TRBJ1-1, the V gene TRBV5-1, with D tentatively TRBD1 (6 bases). The CDR3 is 13 residues long. In germline, CDR1 is SGHRS, CDR2 YFSETQ. Trimming pared 0 bases from V and 7 bases from J, leaving 10 bases between. CDR3 residues: CASSLAGALEAFF. CDR3 sequence (DNA): TGCGCCAGCAGCTTGGCAGGGGCGCTTGAAGCTTTCTTT.

This clone was detected only a few times. Different DNA sequences within this sample yield the same CDR3. The gene calls are TRBV2 and TRBJ1-4; TRBD1 is a possible D gene (5 bases). Germline V lookup: CDR1 SNHLY, CDR2 FYNNEI. CDR3 length: 15 residues. With 5 bases removed from V and 0 bases from J, the gap between germline ends came to 10 bases. The CDR3 sequence: CASSPQGSTNEKLFF. CDR3 coding DNA: TGTGCCAGCAGTCCGCAGGGTTCAACTAATGAAAAACTGTTTTTT.

This clone was counted a few times. V and J are TRBV30 and TRBJ2-3; 8 bases are shared with TRBD1. The V and J ends lost 8 bases and 3 bases, in that order; junction bases with no gene match: 7. The CDR3 runs 13 residues. The germline CDR1 and CDR2 sequences are GTSNPN and SVGIG (reference sequence). In DNA form, the CDR3 reads TGTGCCCTAGATAGGGACAGGACAGATACGCAGTATTTT. Residues: CALDRDRTDTQYF.

The chain recombines TRBV28 with TRBJ2-7; 8 nucleotides match TRBD2. Germline V gene data show CDR1 as MDHEN and CDR2 as SYDVKM. This CDR3 spans 15 amino acids. The V gene end was trimmed by 7 bases and the J gene end by 2 bases; junction bases not matched to a gene: 10. In nucleotides, the CDR3 is TGTGCCAGCACTCCGGGTCTAGCGGGCACCTACGAGCAGTACTTC. This codes for CASTPGLAGTYEQYF.

The chain couples TRBV10-3 to TRBJ2-3; 8 nucleotides match TRBD2. V lost 0 bases to trimming and J lost 4 bases; unmatched junction nucleotides: 3. The CDR3 sequence is 15 residues long. From germline, CDR1 is ENHRY and CDR2 SYGVKD. CDR3 amino acids: CAISESAGGSDTQYF. In nucleotides, the CDR3 is TGTGCCATCAGTGAGTCGGCGGGGGGCTCAGATACGCAGTATTTT.

This chain uses TRBV7-9 with TRBJ1-2; 8 bases match TRBD1. The CDR3 runs 14 residues. V lost 4 bases, J lost 4 bases, and 5 bases stayed unmatched. Germline-derived CDR1 and CDR2 are SEHNR and FQNEAQ (reference sequence). This CDR3 reads CASSSDRDVYGYTF. The CDR3 DNA reads TGTGCCAGCAGCTCGGACAGGGACGTCTATGGCTACACCTTC.

For this clone: Other DNA sequences in this sample translate to the same CDR3. The chain is built from TRBV30 and TRBJ2-1; D perhaps matches TRBD2 (5 bases). The CDR3 has 14 residues. CDR1 is GTSNPN, CDR2 SVGIG, per germline (reference sequence). V lost 0 bases and J lost 4, with 10 bases in between. CDR3 bases: TGTGCCTGGAGTGTCCTGGCGGGTTACAATGAGCAGTTCTTC. The encoded protein is CAWSVLAGYNEQFF.

This clone was detected once. The rearrangement links TRBV5-4 to TRBJ1-1; 7 bases are shared with TRBD1. The CDR3 is 15 amino acids. Germline-derived CDR1 and CDR2 are SGHNT and YYREEE (reference sequence). The trim removed 2 bases at V and 0 bases at J, leaving 4 bases unmatched. CDR3 sequence: CASSLNRGMNTEAFF. Written as DNA, the CDR3 is TGTGCCAGCAGCTTAAACAGGGGCATGAACACTGAAGCTTTCTTT.

The chain has TRBV5-6 and TRBJ1-2, with 8 bases identical to TRBD1. Germline trimming cut 3 bases from V and 4 bases from J; bases unmatched to any gene: 5. CDR1 is SGHDT and CDR2 is YYEEEE in the germline V gene. This CDR3 comprises 14 residues. CDR3 nucleotide sequence: TGTGCCAGCAGCTGGACAGGGTTCGTCTATGGCTACACCTTC. This encodes CASSWTGFVYGYTF.

The chain has TRBV30 and TRBJ2-5; TRBD1 matches at 9 bases. The CDR3 runs to 13 residues. V shed 5 bases, J shed 5 bases, and the junction held 6 bases outside the gene matches. The germline gives CDR1 GTSNPN, CDR2 SVGIG (reference sequence). The CDR3 DNA is TGTGCCTGGGGCAATGGACAGGGGGAGACCCAGTACTTC. This gives the protein CAWGNGQGETQYF. The variable domain in full, with the rest retrieved from reference TRBV30 and TRBJ2-5, is SQTIHQWPATLVQPVGSPLSLECTVEGTSNPNLYWYRQAAGRGLQLLFYSVGIGQISSEVPQNLSASRPQDRQFILSSKKLLLSDSGFYLCAWGNGQGETQYFGPGTRLLVL.

This rearrangement joins TRBV5-6 to TRBJ2-5; 7 bases match TRBD2. This CDR3 has 12 residues. Trimming took 5 bases from V and 4 from J; bases not matched to a gene: 2. Looked up from germline, CDR1 is SGHDT and CDR2 is YYEEEE. CDR3 in DNA: TGTGCCAGCAGGTCGGGAGGAGAGACCCAGTACTTC. Translating gives CASRSGGETQYF.